This T cell receptor (beta chain) was captured in a study of CXCR3-negative and CXCR3-positive naive CD8 T cells. All TRB cDNA libraries came from 5' RACE performed with UMI labels. TCRdb derives one entry per CDR3 protein from the 5' RACE reads, leaving out DNA. The record lists 100,000 to 150,000 distinct CDR3 sequences, of which the ten most abundant hold about 0.37%. The germline V gene encodes CDR1 SGHTA and CDR2 FQGNSA. The CDR3 contains 20 residues. Details on this clonotype: The antigen is undetermined.

Study-wide findings and caveats: Naive cells that were CXCR3-positive had more hydrophobic TRB CDR3s (compared with CXCR3-negative naive cells). Across naive subsets, surface CD5 expression was comparable, and TCR strength was inferred from properties of the TRB CDR3. Memory CD8+ cells showed much lower diversity, while both naive subsets were comparably high.

The genes are TRBV7-2 and TRBJ2-7; TCRdb gives TRBD1 as the D gene, but with no DNA this cannot be confirmed. The sequence was collected from a human donor in good health. Some clones in this sample may be carry-over from other donors' samples. Sequenced material: naive CXCR3+ CD8+ T cells from blood. Subset reported: CD45RO-CCR7+CD27+CD95- naive CD8+ T cells expressing CXCR3 (TNR3+). CDR3 region: CASSSPQGRVGGGFSYEQYF.